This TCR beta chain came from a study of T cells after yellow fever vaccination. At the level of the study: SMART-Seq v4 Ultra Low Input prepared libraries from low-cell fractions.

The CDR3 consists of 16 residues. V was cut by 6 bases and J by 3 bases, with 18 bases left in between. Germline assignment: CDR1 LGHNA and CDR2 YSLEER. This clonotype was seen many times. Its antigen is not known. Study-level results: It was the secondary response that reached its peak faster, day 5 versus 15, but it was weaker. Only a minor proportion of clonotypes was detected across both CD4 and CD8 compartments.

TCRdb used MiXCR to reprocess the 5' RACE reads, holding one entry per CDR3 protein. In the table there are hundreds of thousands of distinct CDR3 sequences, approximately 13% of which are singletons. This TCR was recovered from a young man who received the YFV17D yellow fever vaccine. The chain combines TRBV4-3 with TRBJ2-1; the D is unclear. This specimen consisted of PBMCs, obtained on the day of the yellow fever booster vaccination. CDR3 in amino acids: CASSPFVGNSYNEQFF. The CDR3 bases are TGCGCCAGCAGTCCCTTCGTAGGGAACAGCTACAATGAGCAGTTCTTC.